This T cell receptor beta chain was identified in a study of identical twins. Regarding this clonotype: What it binds is not known.

From the 5' RACE reads, TCRdb called clonotypes with MiXCR, one entry per CDR3 protein. The data hold about 460,000 distinct CDR3 sequences, with approximately 15% observed a single time. The study, taken as a whole, reports: Beta out-of-frame sequences showed weaker excess twin sharing. Monozygotic twins shared more out-of-frame TCR alpha than recombination models predicted.

The V gene's germline CDR1 is MDHEN and CDR2 SYDVKM. V was clipped by 6 bases and J by 2 bases, with 10 bases between them. The CDR3 runs to 13 residues. These records were also assigned to another study, of yellow fever vaccine responses in identical twins.

The sample comprised CD4+ T cells sorted from blood. The rearrangement links TRBV28 to TRBJ1-2, with D unclear. This receptor was obtained from a woman aged 18-29 years in good health. DNA for the CDR3: TGTGCCAGCAGGAGGGCAGCGAACTATGGCTACACCTTC. It is translated as CASRRAANYGYTF.